Below, 10 T cell receptor beta chains from the same sample are listed, as sequenced in a study of shared clonotypes between healthy human individuals. Only in-frame clones appear in the TCRdb table, and some are missing; sequencing was by immunoSEQ multiplex PCR. The profile shows 950,000 to 1,300,000 clones, around 76% of them singletons. Sequenced input: memory CD4+ T cells sorted from blood. Subset defined: CD45RA-negative fraction. These receptors originate from a man younger than 35 in good health.

J is TRBJ1-6 and V is TRBV2; possible D gene TRBD1, 5 bases. This CDR3 has 15 amino acids. Per germline, CDR1 SNHLY and CDR2 FYNNEI. Deletions cut 7 bases from V and 7 bases from J, with 17 bases between. CDR3 sequence: CASKPGTDRNSPLHF. As DNA, the CDR3 is TGTGCCAGCAAGCCAGGGACGGATAGAAATTCACCCCTCCACTTT.

This clone was detected only once. A clone one base away is much larger, so this may be a read error. The sample carries other DNA sequences with the same CDR3. The chain employs TRBV5-1 and TRBJ1-5; D gene uncertain. Trimming took 0 bases from V and 2 from J, leaving 6 bases between them. The CDR3 has 14 amino acids. Germline values: CDR1 SGHRS, CDR2 YFSETQ. The CDR3 is CASSLDGGNQPQHF. CDR3 coding DNA: TGCGCCAGCAGCTTGGACGGCGGCAATCAGCCCCAGCATTTT. Variable domain in full (rest from reference TRBV5-1 and TRBJ1-5): KAGVTQTPRYLIKTRGQQVTLSCSPISGHRSVSWYQQTPGQGLQFLFEYFSETQRNKGNFPGRFSGRQFSNSRSEMNVSTLELGDSALYLCASSLDGGNQPQHFGDGTRLSIL.

The V and J genes are TRBV5-4 and TRBJ1-6, with 9 bases matching TRBD1. V shed 2 bases, J shed 6 bases, and the junction held 9 bases outside the gene matches. Germline V CDR1 and CDR2: SGHNT, YYREEE (reference sequence). The CDR3 runs 17 residues. As DNA, the CDR3 is TGTGCCAGCAGCTTAGGACAGGGGCTTACAGCTAATTCACCCCTCCACTTT. As protein: CASSLGQGLTANSPLHF.

This sequence joins TRBV18 and TRBJ2-3; D is unclear. The V gene's germline CDR1 is KGHSH and CDR2 LQKENI. Trimming took 5 bases from V and 6 from J, leaving 9 bases between them. CDR3 size: 12 residues. The CDR3 region has the DNA TGTGCCAGCTCATCGGAGAGGGATACGCAGTATTTT. It translates to CASSSERDTQYF.

Of note for this clone: The same CDR3 also results from other DNA sequences found in this sample. This chain uses TRBV11-2 with TRBJ2-1, with 8 bases identical to TRBD1. The germline V gene has CDR1 SGHAT and CDR2 FQNNGV. After removal of 8 bases from V and 6 bases from J, the junction contained 0 bases not matched to a gene. CDR3 length: 11 residues. The CDR3: CASGQGNEQFF. The CDR3 region has the DNA TGTGCCAGCGGACAGGGCAATGAGCAGTTCTTC. Based on the CDR3 plus reference TRBV11-2 and TRBJ2-1, the full variable domain is EAGVAQSPRYKIIEKRQSVAFWCNPISGHATLYWYQQILGQGPKLLIQFQNNGVVDDSQLPKDRFSAERLKGVDSTLKIQPAKLEDSAVYLCASGQGNEQFFGPGTRLTVL.

V gene TRBV7-2 combines with J gene TRBJ1-6, with D unclear. The germline gives CDR1 SGHTA, CDR2 FQGNSA. CDR3 length equals 14 residues. The V gene lost 2 bases and the J gene lost 10 bases, with 12 bases spanning the gap. The CDR3 here is CASSLRTGASPLHF. CDR3 bases: TGTGCCAGCAGCTTACGAACCGGAGCATCACCCCTCCACTTT. Filled out from reference TRBV7-2 and TRBJ1-6, the complete variable domain reads GAGVSQSPSNKVTEKGKDVELRCDPISGHTALYWYRQSLGQGLEFLIYFQGNSAPDKSGLPSDRFSAERTGGSVSTLTIQRTQQEDSAVYLCASSLRTGASPLHFGNGTRLTVT.

The DNA for the CDR3 is TGTGCCAGCAGTTCGGGACAGGGAGTTAATTCACCCCTCCACTTT. This codes for CASSSGQGVNSPLHF. The chain is built from TRBV2 and TRBJ1-6, with 9 bases lining up with TRBD1. The ends lost 5 bases at V and 6 bases at J; junction bases unmatched: 5. Looked up from germline, CDR1 is SNHLY and CDR2 is FYNNEI. CDR3 length: 15 residues. Filled out from reference TRBV2 and TRBJ1-6, the complete variable domain reads EPEVTQTPSHQVTQMGQEVILRCVPISNHLYFYWYRQILGQKVEFLVSFYNNEISEKSEIFDDQFSVERPDGSNFTLKIRSTKLEDSAMYFCASSSGQGVNSPLHFGNGTRLTVT.

The chain combines TRBV19 with TRBJ2-7; the D gene is possibly TRBD2 (6 bases). Trimming cost V 5 bases and J 2 bases, with 10 bases left between them. The CDR3 covers 13 residues. Germline V lookup: CDR1 LNHDA, CDR2 SQIVND (reference sequence). The CDR3 DNA reads as TGTGCCAGTAGTGAACTAGCCACCTACGAGCAGTACTTC. Translated, it gives CASSELATYEQYF. The variable domain in full, with the rest retrieved from reference TRBV19 and TRBJ2-7, is DGGITQSPKYLFRKEGQNVTLSCEQNLNHDAMYWYRQDPGQGLRLIYYSQIVNDFQKGDIAEGYSVSREKKESFPLTVTSAQKNPTAFYLCASSELATYEQYFGPGTRLTVT.

Comments on this clone: Other DNA sequences in this specimen translate into the identical CDR3. In nucleotides, the CDR3 is TGTGCCATCAGTGAGTCTGGGCTAGCGGGATCTTACGAGCAGTACTTC. Its translation: CAISESGLAGSYEQYF. The J gene is TRBJ2-7, the V gene TRBV10-3; the match to TRBD2 covers 9 bases. Germline V gene sequence: CDR1 ENHRY, CDR2 SYGVKD. This CDR3 is 16 amino acids long. J gave up 4 bases and V 0 bases, and 7 bases lay outside the gene matches.

The rearrangement links TRBV6-5 to TRBJ2-7, with a possible D match to TRBD2 (6 bases). The V gene's germline CDR1 is MNHEY and CDR2 SVGAGI. V dropped 0 bases and J dropped 3 bases, with 12 bases sitting between them. The length of the CDR3 is 15 residues. The CDR3 sequence is CASSYSVVGSYEQYF. The CDR3 nucleotides read TGTGCCAGCAGTTACTCGGTGGTCGGGAGCTACGAGCAGTACTTC.